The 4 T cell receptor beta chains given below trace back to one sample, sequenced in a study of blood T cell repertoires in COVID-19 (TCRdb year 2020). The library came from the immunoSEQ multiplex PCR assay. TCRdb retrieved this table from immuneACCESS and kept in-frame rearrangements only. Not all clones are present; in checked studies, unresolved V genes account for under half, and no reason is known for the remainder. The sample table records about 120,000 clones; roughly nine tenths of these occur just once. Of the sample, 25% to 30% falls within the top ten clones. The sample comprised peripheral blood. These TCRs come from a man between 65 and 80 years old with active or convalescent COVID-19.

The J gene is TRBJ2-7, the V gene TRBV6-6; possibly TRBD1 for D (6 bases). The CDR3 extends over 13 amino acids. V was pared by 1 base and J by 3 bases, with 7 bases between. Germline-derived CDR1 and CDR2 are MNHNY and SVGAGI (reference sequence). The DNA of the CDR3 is TGTGCCAGCAGTTACTTACAGGGCTACGAGCAGTACTTC. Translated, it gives CASSYLQGYEQYF.

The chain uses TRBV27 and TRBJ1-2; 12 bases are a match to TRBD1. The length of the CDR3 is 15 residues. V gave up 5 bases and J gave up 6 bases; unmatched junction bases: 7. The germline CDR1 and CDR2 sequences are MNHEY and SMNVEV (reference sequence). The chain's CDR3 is CASSLSGTGGNGYTF. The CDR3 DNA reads TGTGCCAGCAGTCTTTCCGGGACAGGGGGCAATGGCTACACCTTC.

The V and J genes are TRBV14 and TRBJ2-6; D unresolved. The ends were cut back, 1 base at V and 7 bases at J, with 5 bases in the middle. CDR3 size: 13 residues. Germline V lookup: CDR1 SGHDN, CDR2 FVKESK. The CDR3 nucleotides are TGTGCCAGCAGCCAAGGTACAGCCAACGTCCTGACTTTC. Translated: CASSQGTANVLTF.

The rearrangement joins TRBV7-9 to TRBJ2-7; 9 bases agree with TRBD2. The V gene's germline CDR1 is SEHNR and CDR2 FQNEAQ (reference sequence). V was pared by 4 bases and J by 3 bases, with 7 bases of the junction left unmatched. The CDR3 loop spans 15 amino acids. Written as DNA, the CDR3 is TGTGCCAGCAGCTCCCAGACTAGCGGATACTACGAGCAGTACTTC. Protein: CASSSQTSGYYEQYF.